One and the same sample provided the 19 T cell receptor beta chains below, sequenced in a study of blood T cell repertoires in COVID-19. The method was immunoSEQ multiplex PCR; TCRdb's version includes in-frame clones alone and lacks a portion of them. The table has about 190,000 clones, around 85% seen once. The sequenced sample was peripheral blood. These receptors originate from an elderly man with COVID-19, enrolled during active disease.

In nucleotides, the CDR3 is TGTGCCAGCAGCTCCTTCACAGGGTGGGACACTGAAGCTTTCTTT. Protein sequence: CASSSFTGWDTEAFF. The rearrangement joins TRBV11-3 to TRBJ1-1; D is possibly TRBD1 (6 bases). V shed 4 bases and J shed 3 bases, with 15 bases lying between them. The length of the CDR3 is 15 residues. Germline loops: CDR1 SGHNT, CDR2 YENEEA.

The chain couples TRBV7-9 to TRBJ1-4, with D possibly matching TRBD1 (6 bases). The CDR3 contains 13 residues. Germline V gene sequence: CDR1 SEHNR, CDR2 FQNEAQ (reference sequence). The CDR3 sequence is CAIMGASKEKLFF. Here the CDR3 DNA reads TGTGCGATCATGGGGGCGAGCAAGGAAAAACTGTTTTTT.

V is TRBV7-9 and J is TRBJ2-7; TRBD1 matches 10 bases. Germline V gene data show CDR1 as SEHNR and CDR2 as FQNEAQ (reference sequence). Losses at the gene ends were 4 bases for V and 2 bases for J; bases not matched to a gene: 5. This CDR3 contains 15 residues. The CDR3 region is CASSSWDRGTYEQYF. The CDR3, as DNA: TGTGCCAGCAGCTCCTGGGACAGGGGAACCTACGAGCAGTACTTC.

The rearrangement uses TRBV29-1 and TRBJ2-2; no firm D call. V was trimmed by 0 bases and J by 4 bases, leaving 9 bases between them. There are 14 residues in the CDR3. Germline V lookup: CDR1 SQVTM, CDR2 ANQGSEA. The CDR3 reads CSVEEAPGTGELFF. The CDR3 DNA reads as TGCAGCGTTGAAGAGGCCCCGGGCACCGGGGAGCTGTTTTTT.

A word on this clone: The same CDR3 also results from other DNA sequences found in this sample. The chain recombines TRBV2 with TRBJ1-2; 8 positions agree with TRBD1. The CDR3 loop spans 13 amino acids. Germline loops: CDR1 SNHLY, CDR2 FYNNEI. V dropped 5 bases and J dropped 3; count of bases not matched to a gene: 2. CDR3 DNA: TGTGCCAGCAGTTCGACAGGGGACTATGGCTACACCTTC. As protein: CASSSTGDYGYTF.

The chain has TRBV29-1 and TRBJ1-2; TRBD1 is a possible D gene (5 bases). Germline CDR1 SQVTM, CDR2 ANQGSEA. V dropped 6 bases and J dropped 4 bases, with 15 bases sitting between them. The CDR3 runs 13 residues. This CDR3 is CSVVSGVRYGYTF. The CDR3, as DNA: TGCAGCGTCGTCTCGGGGGTCCGCTATGGCTACACCTTC.

The chain is built from TRBV18 and TRBJ1-3; 8 nucleotides agree with TRBD1. Unmatched junction bases numbered 6, after V lost 2 bases and J lost 0 bases. CDR3 length: 17 amino acids. Germline loops: CDR1 KGHSH, CDR2 LQKENI. The CDR3 DNA reads TGTGCCAGCTCACCATTTTCTGGACAGGGCTCTGGAAACACCATATATTTT. It specifies CASSPFSGQGSGNTIYF.

This clone has a single count. The V and J genes are TRBV5-8 and TRBJ2-2; 7 nucleotides align to TRBD1. The germline V gene has CDR1 SGHTS and CDR2 YDEGEE. There are 14 residues in the CDR3. J lost 4 bases, V lost 1 base, and 1 base had no gene match. CDR3 coding DNA: TGTGCCAGCAGCTTGAACAGGGGCACCGGGGAGCTGTTTTTT. Protein sequence: CASSLNRGTGELFF.

The chain's CDR3 is CSVPVSDTQYF. CDR3 DNA sequence: TGCAGCGTTCCCGTCTCAGATACGCAGTATTTT. This chain joins TRBV29-1 and TRBJ2-3; D not certain. The CDR3 is 11 residues long. Trimming took off 5 bases at V and 4 bases at J, with 7 bases between the two ends. The germline CDR1 and CDR2 sequences are SQVTM and ANQGSEA.

The rearrangement links TRBV4-2 to TRBJ1-5, with TRBD1 matching 10 bases. V shed 0 bases, J shed 6 bases, and the junction held 14 bases outside the gene matches. The CDR3 contains 19 residues. Germline V gives CDR1 LGHNA, CDR2 YNFKEQ. CDR3 region: CASSQEPSDPDRGPQPQHF. DNA of the CDR3: TGTGCCAGCAGCCAAGAACCCTCGGATCCCGACAGGGGGCCTCAGCCCCAGCATTTT.

The chain links TRBV28 to TRBJ2-1, with D perhaps matching TRBD1 (5 bases). The V and J ends lost 5 bases and 4 bases respectively, with 12 bases between them. Germline assignment: CDR1 MDHEN and CDR2 SYDVKM. There are 14 residues in the CDR3. The DNA for the CDR3 is TGTGCCAGCAGTCCAACCACAGGTTACAATGAGCAGTTCTTC. It yields the protein CASSPTTGYNEQFF. The full variable domain, its missing parts supplied by reference TRBV28 and TRBJ2-1, is DVKVTQSSRYLVKRTGEKVFLECVQDMDHENMFWYRQDPGLGLRLIYFSYDVKMKEKGDIPEGYSVSREKKERFSLILESASTNQTSMYLCASSPTTGYNEQFFGPGTRLTVL.

This chain joins TRBV4-2 and TRBJ1-2, with TRBD1 matching over 7 bases. The CDR3 loop spans 15 amino acids. Germline loops: CDR1 LGHNA, CDR2 YNFKEQ. V dropped 0 bases and J dropped 2; count of bases not matched to a gene: 3. The CDR3 reads CASSQDPTGNYGYTF. The CDR3 DNA reads TGTGCCAGCAGCCAAGACCCGACAGGGAACTATGGCTACACCTTC.

This clone occurred once. The V gene is TRBV2, the J gene TRBJ1-6, with D hard to call. V shed 2 bases and J shed 4 bases, with 9 bases lying between them. CDR1 SNHLY and CDR2 FYNNEI come from the germline V gene. This CDR3 has 15 amino acids. DNA for the CDR3: TGTGCCAGCAGTGAAACCCGGGTTTATAATTCACCCCTCCACTTT. It yields the protein CASSETRVYNSPLHF.

The chain carries TRBV12-3 or TRBV12-4 and TRBJ1-5; unclear D gene. The V end was cut by 7 bases, the J end by 3 bases, with 10 bases between. The CDR3 is made up of 13 amino acids. The chain's CDR3 is CASTPGYNQPQHF. The DNA of the CDR3 is TGTGCCAGCACCCCGGGGTACAATCAGCCCCAGCATTTT.

V usage is TRBV7-9 and J usage is TRBJ1-2, with TRBD1 matching over 7 bases. Germline CDR1 and CDR2: SEHNR and FQNEAQ (reference sequence). After removal of 4 bases from V and 6 bases from J, the junction contained 5 bases not matched to a gene. CDR3 size: 13 residues. CDR3 sequence: CASSSTGAHGYTF. CDR3 bases: TGTGCCAGCAGCTCTACAGGGGCCCATGGCTACACCTTC.

The rearrangement links TRBV12-3 or TRBV12-4 to TRBJ1-1; no firm D call. V was clipped by 4 bases and J by 9 bases, with 9 bases between them. The CDR3 totals 11 residues. For the CDR3, the DNA is TGTGCCAGCAGTTCGGTAAGAAAAGCTTTCTTT. Protein: CASSSVRKAFF.

The chain links TRBV5-4 to TRBJ1-4; D gene uncertain. Trimming pared 7 bases from V and 0 bases from J, leaving 13 bases between. The germline gives CDR1 SGHNT, CDR2 YYREEE (reference sequence). The length of the CDR3 is 15 residues. Written as DNA, the CDR3 is TGTGCCAGCTCCGAGGACTACGCAACTAATGAAAAACTGTTTTTT. Translating it yields CASSEDYATNEKLFF.

V usage is TRBV5-1 and J usage is TRBJ2-5, with TRBD2 matching 13 bases. Trimming at V came to 4 bases and at J to 3 bases, leaving 6 bases not matched to a gene. This CDR3 region has 16 residues. Germline V CDR1 and CDR2: SGHRS, YFSETQ. CDR3 residues: CASSPRLAGGKETQYF. As DNA, the CDR3 is TGCGCCAGCAGCCCGCGACTAGCGGGGGGAAAAGAGACCCAGTACTTC.

The chain recombines TRBV9 with TRBJ1-4; maybe TRBD1 (6 bases). CDR3 length: 16 amino acids. V lost 3 bases, J lost 4 bases, and 16 bases lay in between. CDR1 is SGDLS and CDR2 is YYNGEE in the germline V gene. This CDR3 reads CASSATNRVGNEKLFF. DNA of the CDR3: TGTGCCAGCAGCGCCACGAACAGGGTCGGTAATGAAAAACTGTTTTTT.